Presented here are 17 T cell receptor beta chains from one specimen sequenced in a study of regulatory T cells in long-lasting Graves disease. Libraries of TCR beta came from iRepertoire HTBI primers plus Arm-PCR of CDR3 regions. From the multiplex PCR reads, TCRdb called clonotypes with MiXCR, one entry per CDR3 protein. This table has fewer than 650,000 distinct CDR3 sequences, about 16% appearing once. As for time point: newly diagnosed GD, antithyroid drugs for less than 3 months. Preparation of the TCR library used RNA extracted from PBMCs. The sample was also linked to a second study, of T cells in Graves' hyperthyroidism and ophthalmopathy.

Sequences were derived from peripheral blood mononuclear cells (PBMCs), sampled at new diagnosis, from a patient treated with antithyroid drugs. The receptors originated from a young man with Graves disease.

This clonotype was recorded a few times. This chain connects TRBV30 to TRBJ2-1, with 9 bases lining up with TRBD1. V dropped 8 bases and J dropped 10; count of bases not matched to a gene: 6. CDR1 is GTSNPN, CDR2 SVGIG, per germline (reference sequence). The CDR3 sequence is 11 residues long. CDR3 nucleotide sequence: TGTGCCAACGGACAGGGGAACGAGCAGTTCTTC. Translation gives CANGQGNEQFF.

The table lists this clonotype with many counts. The V call is TRBV5-1, the J call TRBJ2-2, with a possible D match to TRBD2 (6 bases). V was trimmed by 0 bases and J by 7 bases, leaving 10 bases between them. This CDR3 comprises 14 residues. The germline gives CDR1 SGHRS, CDR2 YFSETQ. CDR3 in DNA: TGCGCCAGCAGCTTGGTTAGCGGTGGCGGGGAGCTGTTTTTT. It codes for CASSLVSGGGELFF.

With regard to this clonotype: Possible read error: a much larger clone is one base away. This chain links TRBV20-1 with TRBJ1-5, with a possible D match to TRBD1 (6 bases). There are 17 residues in the CDR3. In germline, CDR1 is DFQATT, CDR2 SNEGSKA (reference sequence). CDR3 amino acids: CSSRVRDGGRRNQPQHF. In DNA, the CDR3 is TGCAGTTCTAGAGTCCGGGATGGGGGCAGGCGCAATCAGCCCCAGCATTTT.

This clonotype was seen a handful of times. A read error may produce the germline difference seen at one junction end. The chain couples TRBV7-7 to TRBJ2-5; 12 positions match TRBD1. Germline V lookup: CDR1 SSHAT, CDR2 FNYEAQ (reference sequence). The CDR3 covers 16 residues. The CDR3 DNA sequence: TGTGCTAGCAGCCGAGGGACAGGGGGCCTGGGGTGGACCCAGTACTTC. Residues: CASSRGTGGLGWTQYF.

This clonotype was observed many times. The chain recombines TRBV20-1 with TRBJ2-3; D unclear. Germline loops: CDR1 DFQATT, CDR2 SNEGSKA (reference sequence). Trimming cost V 4 bases and J 2 bases, with 1 base left between them. This CDR3 is built from 10 residues. This CDR3 is CSATTDTQYF. CDR3 DNA sequence: TGCAGTGCTACCACAGATACGCAGTATTTT.

V gene TRBV27 combines with J gene TRBJ2-1; unclear D gene. Trimming removed 7 bases from V and 5 bases from J, with 15 bases in between. Per germline, CDR1 MNHEY and CDR2 SMNVEV (reference sequence). CDR3 length equals 14 residues. The CDR3 reads CASTPLGGDNEQFF. The DNA for the CDR3 is TGTGCCAGCACCCCTCTAGGCGGAGACAATGAGCAGTTCTTC.

This clonotype was observed at least ten times. The CDR3 here is CATSTNERTLGETQYF. The CDR3 nucleotides are TGTGCCACCAGCACCAACGAGAGGACGTTGGGGGAGACCCAGTACTTC. The chain joins TRBV15 to TRBJ2-5; D is unclear. The ends were cut back, 4 bases at V and 5 bases at J, with 20 bases in the middle. This CDR3 spans 16 amino acids. Germline-derived CDR1 and CDR2 are LNHNV and YYDKDF (reference sequence).

This clonotype has at least ten counts. The chain has TRBV6-1 and TRBJ1-3, with a tentative D call TRBD1 (5 bases). V dropped 7 bases and J dropped 3 bases, with 22 bases sitting between them. The V gene's germline CDR1 is MNHNS and CDR2 SASEGT. CDR3 size: 17 residues. Written as DNA, the CDR3 is TGTGCCAGCATCTGGCAACCATTCGGGACTCGTGGAAACACCATATATTTT. Its protein is CASIWQPFGTRGNTIYF.

This clonotype was found a few times. V and J are TRBV20-1 and TRBJ2-1; D remains ambiguous. The germline CDR1 and CDR2 sequences are DFQATT and SNEGSKA (reference sequence). The CDR3 is 12 amino acids. Trimming took 3 bases from V and 5 from J, leaving 8 bases between them. CDR3 bases: TGCAGTGCTAGTAAGCCTAACAATGAGCAGTTCTTC. This sequence encodes CSASKPNNEQFF.

This chain links TRBV5-1 with TRBJ1-5; D uncertain. CDR3 length: 14 residues. Germline assignment: CDR1 SGHRS and CDR2 YFSETQ. V was shortened by 0 bases and J by 6 bases, with 10 bases between the two germline ends. The CDR3 DNA sequence: TGCGCCAGCAGCTTGGGTGGGGAGGGTCAGCCCCAGCATTTT. This gives the protein CASSLGGEGQPQHF.

In this sample, this clonotype turned up a few times. V usage is TRBV30 and J usage is TRBJ2-3; weak D call: TRBD2 (6 bases). V lost 4 bases and J lost 0, with 14 bases in between. Germline assignment: CDR1 GTSNPN and CDR2 SVGIG (reference sequence). This CDR3 spans 15 amino acids. DNA for the CDR3: TGTGCCTGGACCCCAGTGCGGGATAGCACAGATACGCAGTATTTT. This encodes CAWTPVRDSTDTQYF. The full variable domain, rest sourced from reference TRBV30 and TRBJ2-3, is SQTIHQWPATLVQPVGSPLSLECTVEGTSNPNLYWYRQAAGRGLQLLFYSVGIGQISSEVPQNLSASRPQDRQFILSSKKLLLSDSGFYLCAWTPVRDSTDTQYFGPGTRLTVL.

V usage is TRBV27 and J usage is TRBJ2-7; D may be TRBD1 (5 bases). Germline assignment: CDR1 MNHEY and CDR2 SMNVEV (reference sequence). V lost 5 bases to trimming and J lost 0 bases, with 14 bases between them. CDR3 length equals 15 residues. Written as DNA, the CDR3 is TGTGCCAGCAGTGCCCATCAGGGAAACTCCTACGAGCAGTACTTC. Protein product: CASSAHQGNSYEQYF.

This chain links TRBV6-5 with TRBJ1-1, with D perhaps matching TRBD1 (6 bases). Trimming cost V 4 bases and J 1 base, with 13 bases left between them. This CDR3 has 15 amino acids. The germline CDR1 and CDR2 sequences are MNHEY and SVGAGI. The CDR3 is CASSLRMTGNTEAFF. The CDR3 DNA reads as TGTGCCAGCAGTTTACGAATGACAGGGAACACTGAAGCTTTCTTT.

This clonotype was recorded many times. The V gene is TRBV27, the J gene TRBJ1-2; D is unresolved. Germline CDR1 reads MNHEY; CDR2 reads SMNVEV (reference sequence). The CDR3 sequence is 16 residues long. The V end was cut by 4 bases, the J end by 8 bases, with 23 bases between. The CDR3 DNA sequence: TGTGCCAGCAGTTCCCCCGCGGCGGGAACGATCGGGGGCTACACCTTC. It encodes CASSSPAAGTIGGYTF.

This clonotype was observed many times. V is TRBV7-9 and J is TRBJ1-1, with D possibly being TRBD1 (6 bases). The germline V gene encodes CDR1 SEHNR and CDR2 FQNEAQ (reference sequence). The CDR3 has 15 residues. V was clipped by 2 bases and J by 6 bases, with 16 bases between them. CDR3 nucleotide sequence: TGTGCCAGCAGCTTATCTAGGGGGAGAGCCGCTGAAGCTTTCTTT. Encoded protein: CASSLSRGRAAEAFF.

This clonotype was picked up a small number of times. The V call is TRBV9, the J call TRBJ2-6, with unresolved D. The CDR3 spans 17 residues. Trimming removed 0 bases at V and 0 bases at J, with 10 bases between. CDR1 is SGDLS and CDR2 is YYNGEE in the germline V gene. The CDR3 region has the DNA TGTGCCAGCAGCGTAGACCCGTTGAGCTCTGGGGCCAACGTCCTGACTTTC. Translation: CASSVDPLSSGANVLTF.

The table lists this clonotype with many counts. In DNA, the CDR3 is TGTGCCAGCAGTGAAGCGCTTGGAAGACGGGGTGAAAAACTGTTTTTT. It codes for CASSEALGRRGEKLFF. The V and J genes are TRBV2 and TRBJ1-4; D is uncertain. The germline gives CDR1 SNHLY, CDR2 FYNNEI. This CDR3 spans 16 amino acids. V lost 0 bases and J 7 bases, leaving 15 bases between the germline ends.